A single sample gave rise to the 27 T cell receptor beta chains below, sequenced in a study of radiotherapy plus CTLA-4 blockade in lung cancer. Data came from immunoSEQ multiplex PCR; TCRdb stores just in-frame clones and leaves some out. This sample carries roughly 15,000 clones, approximately 72% of them seen once, and the ten largest clones take about 53%. The source was peripheral blood, collected from a patient treated with radiotherapy plus ipilimumab. The receptors derive from a human donor with non-small cell lung cancer whose response to radiotherapy plus ipilimumab could not be evaluated.

The V gene is TRBV27, the J gene TRBJ1-2, with D possibly matching TRBD1 (5 bases). Germline V gives CDR1 MNHEY, CDR2 SMNVEV (reference sequence). V was cut by 7 bases and J by 3 bases, with 15 bases left in between. The CDR3 contains 14 residues. In DNA, the CDR3 is TGTGCCAGCACTTCGAAGGAGGGGTACTATGGCTACACCTTC. Translated: CASTSKEGYYGYTF.

The chain links TRBV14 to TRBJ2-2; D is unresolved. This CDR3 spans 11 amino acids. Germline V CDR1 and CDR2: SGHDN, FVKESK. V shed 2 bases and J shed 9 bases, with 4 bases lying between them. The CDR3, as DNA: TGTGCCAGCAGCCAATATTGGGAGCTGTTTTTT. This codes for CASSQYWELFF.

The chain joins TRBV7-9 to TRBJ2-2, with D perhaps TRBD2 (5 bases). The CDR3 extends over 15 amino acids. CDR1 is SEHNR and CDR2 is FQNEAQ in the germline V gene (reference sequence). V gave up 7 bases and J gave up 1 base, with 13 bases separating them. In DNA, the CDR3 is TGTGCCAGCACCTCGACCCGGGAGAACACCGGGGAGCTGTTTTTT. It specifies CASTSTRENTGELFF.

This chain joins TRBV27 and TRBJ1-1; no clear D. Germline loops: CDR1 MNHEY, CDR2 SMNVEV (reference sequence). The CDR3 contains 13 residues. The V and J ends lost 6 bases and 3 bases respectively, with 11 bases between them. In DNA form, the CDR3 reads TGTGCCAGCAGCCTTACTGGTGACACTGAAGCTTTCTTT. Encoded protein: CASSLTGDTEAFF.

V usage is TRBV7-2 and J usage is TRBJ2-2; D unclear. The germline CDR1 and CDR2 sequences are SGHTA and FQGNSA. The V end lost 2 bases, the J end lost 3 bases, and 13 bases lay between the germline ends. The CDR3 contains 16 residues. This CDR3 is CASSLQSPGHTGELFF. The DNA for the CDR3 is TGTGCCAGCAGCTTACAGTCTCCGGGTCACACCGGGGAGCTGTTTTTT.

The chain employs TRBV5-1 and TRBJ2-5; TRBD1 agrees at 8 bases. V gave up 2 bases and J gave up 1 base; unmatched junction bases: 4. The CDR3 extends over 15 amino acids. Germline lookup yields CDR1 SGHRS and CDR2 YFSETQ. CDR3 sequence (DNA): TGCGCCAGCAGCTTCGGCAGGGGGCTCCAAGAGACCCAGTACTTC. Protein sequence: CASSFGRGLQETQYF.

This chain links TRBV30 with TRBJ1-1; D not resolved. Looked up from germline, CDR1 is GTSNPN and CDR2 is SVGIG (reference sequence). The CDR3 covers 12 residues. The V end was cut by 4 bases, the J end by 3 bases, with 9 bases between. CDR3 loop: CAWKTEDTEAFF. The CDR3 coding sequence is TGTGCCTGGAAGACGGAGGACACTGAAGCTTTCTTT.

V and J are TRBV28 and TRBJ2-7; D might be TRBD1 (7 bases). CDR3 length equals 15 residues. Germline V CDR1 and CDR2: MDHEN, SYDVKM. V was clipped by 6 bases and J by 1 base, with 16 bases between them. The CDR3, as DNA: TGTGCCAGCAGCTCCCCCCAGGGGGGTTCCTACGAGCAGTACTTC. Its protein product is CASSSPQGGSYEQYF.

This chain connects TRBV30 to TRBJ2-2; D is possibly TRBD2 (5 bases). Trimming cost V 3 bases and J 6 bases, with 20 bases left between them. CDR1 and CDR2 (germline): GTSNPN, SVGIG (reference sequence). CDR3 size: 16 residues. The CDR3 loop is CAWSTLSAGFAGELFF. The CDR3 DNA sequence: TGTGCCTGGAGCACCCTATCGGCGGGTTTTGCCGGGGAGCTGTTTTTT. The variable domain in full, completed from reference TRBV30 and TRBJ2-2, reads SQTIHQWPATLVQPVGSPLSLECTVEGTSNPNLYWYRQAAGRGLQLLFYSVGIGQISSEVPQNLSASRPQDRQFILSSKKLLLSDSGFYLCAWSTLSAGFAGELFFGEGSRLTVL.

This clone was recorded only once. The CDR3 loop reads CASSPATGAGGYGYTF. CDR3 sequence (DNA): TGTGCCAGCAGTCCCGCGACAGGGGCCGGAGGCTATGGCTACACCTTC. The V gene is TRBV27, the J gene TRBJ1-2, with 8 bases matching TRBD1. CDR1 MNHEY and CDR2 SMNVEV come from the germline V gene (reference sequence). The length of the CDR3 is 16 residues. V trimming: 5 bases; J trimming: 4 bases; junction bases outside the gene matches: 12.

The J gene is TRBJ2-3, the V gene TRBV9; no clear D. There are 13 residues in the CDR3. CDR1 SGDLS and CDR2 YYNGEE come from the germline V gene. Trimming shortened V by 2 bases and J by 1 base, and 5 bases separated the two germline ends. The CDR3 nucleotides are TGTGCCAGCAGCGTTATTCGCACAGATACGCAGTATTTT. Amino acids: CASSVIRTDTQYF.

The rearrangement joins TRBV19 to TRBJ1-1; TRBD1 might be the D (5 bases). CDR3 length: 16 amino acids. V was clipped by 5 bases and J by 1 base, with 17 bases between them. CDR1 and CDR2 (germline): LNHDA, SQIVND (reference sequence). CDR3 loop: CASSFSSLGGNTEAFF. The DNA for the CDR3 is TGTGCCAGTAGTTTTTCCTCCCTCGGGGGGAACACTGAAGCTTTCTTT.

The chain is built from TRBV7-9 and TRBJ1-1; 9 nucleotides match TRBD1. The V and J ends lost 5 bases and 6 bases, in that order; junction bases with no gene match: 13. Germline CDR1 reads SEHNR; CDR2 reads FQNEAQ (reference sequence). This CDR3 region has 16 residues. The CDR3 region is CASSTGQGIGFAEAFF. CDR3 coding DNA: TGTGCCAGCAGCACGGGACAGGGTATTGGATTCGCTGAAGCTTTCTTT.

The chain recombines TRBV6-5 with TRBJ1-4; D is unresolved. CDR3 length: 15 amino acids. Germline CDR1 reads MNHEY; CDR2 reads SVGAGI. The germline V and J ends were trimmed by 0 bases and 6 bases, with 11 bases remaining between them. The CDR3 region is CASSYSTDGDEKLFF. DNA of the CDR3: TGTGCCAGCAGTTACTCTACGGACGGGGATGAAAAACTGTTTTTT.

This clone was picked up a small number of times. The V gene is TRBV7-9, the J gene TRBJ1-3, with D possibly TRBD1 on 6 matching bases. Germline V gene sequence: CDR1 SEHNR, CDR2 FQNEAQ (reference sequence). This CDR3 has 13 residues. The V gene lost 10 bases and the J gene lost 0 bases, with 10 bases spanning the gap. DNA for the CDR3: TGTGCCATCCGACAGGTCTCTGGAAACACCATATATTTT. Translation gives CAIRQVSGNTIYF.

This chain links TRBV7-2 with TRBJ1-2; D possibly corresponds to TRBD1 (5 bases). From germline, CDR1 is SGHTA and CDR2 FQGNSA. This CDR3 is built from 16 residues. The germline V and J ends were trimmed by 3 bases and 1 base, with 15 bases remaining between them. The CDR3 DNA reads as TGTGCCAGCAGCTTTAGATTGGGGCCCAATAACTATGGCTACACCTTC. It encodes CASSFRLGPNNYGYTF.

In its sample, this clone was seen a few times. The junction does not match germline at one end; this may be a read error. The chain's CDR3 is CARSGGGNEKLFF. The CDR3 DNA reads TGTGCCCGGAGCGGGGGGGGGAATGAAAAACTGTTTTTT. This rearrangement joins TRBV30 to TRBJ1-4; D might be TRBD1 (5 bases). Germline V gene lookup returns CDR1 GTSNPN and CDR2 SVGIG (reference sequence). The CDR3 runs 13 residues.

The chain couples TRBV7-2 to TRBJ1-5; D is uncertain. V was cut by 5 bases and J by 0 bases, with 8 bases left in between. CDR1 and CDR2 (germline): SGHTA, FQGNSA. There are 14 residues in the CDR3. CDR3 amino acids: CASSPSFSNQPQHF. The CDR3 DNA reads as TGTGCCAGCAGCCCCTCCTTTAGCAATCAGCCCCAGCATTTT.

The chain links TRBV29-1 to TRBJ1-2; the D is unclear. CDR3 length: 13 residues. From germline, CDR1 is SQVTM and CDR2 ANQGSEA. The V and J ends lost 2 bases and 2 bases respectively, with 9 bases between them. CDR3 residues: CSVESGTNYGYTF. The CDR3 region has the DNA TGCAGCGTTGAATCGGGAACCAACTATGGCTACACCTTC.

The chain couples TRBV29-1 to TRBJ1-1, with 10 positions matching TRBD1. The CDR3 spans 14 residues. Germline values: CDR1 SQVTM, CDR2 ANQGSEA. The trim removed 7 bases at V and 6 bases at J, leaving 11 bases unmatched. The CDR3: CSGRRQGAGAEAFF. The CDR3 nucleotides are TGCAGCGGGAGACGACAGGGGGCGGGGGCTGAAGCTTTCTTT.

The chain joins TRBV27 to TRBJ1-5; TRBD1 matches 8 bases. The ends lost 3 bases at V and 7 bases at J; junction bases unmatched: 5. This CDR3 has 14 residues. Germline loops: CDR1 MNHEY, CDR2 SMNVEV (reference sequence). CDR3 coding DNA: TGTGCCAGCAGTTTTTCAGGGGGCGAGCAGCCCCAGCATTTT. Translated, it gives CASSFSGGEQPQHF.

For the CDR3, the DNA is TGTGCCAGCAGTTACTCGGGACAGGAGGATGGCTACACCTTC. Translation gives CASSYSGQEDGYTF. The chain combines TRBV27 with TRBJ1-2, with 8 bases matching TRBD1. V trimming: 4 bases; J trimming: 6 bases; junction bases outside the gene matches: 7. The CDR3 runs to 14 residues. CDR1 and CDR2 (germline): MNHEY, SMNVEV (reference sequence).

The rearrangement uses TRBV13 and TRBJ2-7, with unresolved D. The CDR3 totals 13 residues. The V gene's germline CDR1 is PRHDT and CDR2 FYEKMQ (reference sequence). Trimming removed 4 bases from V and 6 bases from J, with 13 bases in between. The CDR3 DNA follows: TGTGCCAGCAGCTCATTACAGAGACGCGAGCAGTACTTC. It codes for CASSSLQRREQYF.

This clone was seen just once. V is TRBV6-5 and J is TRBJ2-1, with TRBD1 identical over 11 bases. The germline CDR1 and CDR2 sequences are MNHEY and SVGAGI. The length of the CDR3 is 15 residues. V gave up 6 bases and J gave up 4 bases; unmatched junction bases: 5. The CDR3 region has the DNA TGTGCCAGCAGAACCGGGACAGGGGGTTACAATGAGCAGTTCTTC. Amino acids: CASRTGTGGYNEQFF.

The J gene is TRBJ1-6, the V gene TRBV30, with TRBD1 identical over 11 bases. CDR1 GTSNPN and CDR2 SVGIG come from the germline V gene (reference sequence). The CDR3 runs 15 residues. The ends lost 3 bases at V and 4 bases at J; junction bases unmatched: 2. In DNA form, the CDR3 reads TGTGCCTGGAGGGACAGGGGGCAGTATAATTCACCCCTCCACTTT. Translation gives CAWRDRGQYNSPLHF.

This clone showed up just a few times. J is TRBJ1-2 and V is TRBV6-5; a possible D gene is TRBD1 (6 bases). CDR3 length: 11 amino acids. Germline CDR1 is MNHEY and CDR2 is SVGAGI. The V gene lost 7 bases and the J gene lost 6 bases, with 9 bases spanning the gap. The CDR3 sequence: CASTGGDGYTF. In DNA, the CDR3 is TGTGCCAGCACGGGGGGCGATGGCTACACCTTC.

The chain employs TRBV9 and TRBJ1-1; TRBD1 might be the D (5 bases). The CDR3 extends over 14 amino acids. Trimming shortened V by 0 bases and J by 1 base, and 7 bases separated the two germline ends. Per the germline V gene, CDR1 is SGDLS and CDR2 is YYNGEE. The CDR3 loop is CASSVGQTNTEAFF. CDR3 nucleotide sequence: TGTGCCAGCAGCGTAGGACAGACGAACACTGAAGCTTTCTTT.